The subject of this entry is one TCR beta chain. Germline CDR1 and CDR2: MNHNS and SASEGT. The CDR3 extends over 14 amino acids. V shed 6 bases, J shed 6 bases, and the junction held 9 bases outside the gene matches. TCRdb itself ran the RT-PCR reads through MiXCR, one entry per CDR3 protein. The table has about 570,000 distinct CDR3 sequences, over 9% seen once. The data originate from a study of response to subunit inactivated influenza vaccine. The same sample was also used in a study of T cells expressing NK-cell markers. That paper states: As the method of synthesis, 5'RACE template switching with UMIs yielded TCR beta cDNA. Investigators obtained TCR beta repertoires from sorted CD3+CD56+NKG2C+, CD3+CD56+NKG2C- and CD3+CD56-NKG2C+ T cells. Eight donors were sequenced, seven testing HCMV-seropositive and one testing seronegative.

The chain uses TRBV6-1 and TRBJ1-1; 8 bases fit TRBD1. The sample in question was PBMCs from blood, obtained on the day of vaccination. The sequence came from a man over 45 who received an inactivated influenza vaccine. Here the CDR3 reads CASRNQGATAEAFF. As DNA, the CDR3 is TGTGCCAGCAGAAACCAGGGGGCGACCGCTGAAGCTTTCTTT.